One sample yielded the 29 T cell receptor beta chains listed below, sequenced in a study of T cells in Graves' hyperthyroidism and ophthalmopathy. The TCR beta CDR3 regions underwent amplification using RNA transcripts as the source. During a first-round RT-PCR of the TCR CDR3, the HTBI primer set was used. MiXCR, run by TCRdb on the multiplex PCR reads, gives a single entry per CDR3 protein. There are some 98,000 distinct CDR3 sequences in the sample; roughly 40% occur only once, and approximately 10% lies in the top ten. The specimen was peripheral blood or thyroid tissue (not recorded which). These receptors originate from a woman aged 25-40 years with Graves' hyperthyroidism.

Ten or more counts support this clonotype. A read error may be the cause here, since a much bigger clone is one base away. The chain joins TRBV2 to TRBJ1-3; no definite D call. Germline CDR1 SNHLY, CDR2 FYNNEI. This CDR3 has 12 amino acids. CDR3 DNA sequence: TGTGCCGTACTAGGCTCTGGAAACGCCATATATTTT. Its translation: CAVLGSGNAIYF. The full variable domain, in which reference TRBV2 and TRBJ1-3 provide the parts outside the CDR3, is EPEVTQTPSHQVTQMGQEVILRCVPISNHLYFYWYRQILGQKVEFLVSFYNNEISEKSEIFDDQFSVERPDGSNFTLKIRSTKLEDSAMYFCAVLGSGNAIYFGEGSWLTVV.

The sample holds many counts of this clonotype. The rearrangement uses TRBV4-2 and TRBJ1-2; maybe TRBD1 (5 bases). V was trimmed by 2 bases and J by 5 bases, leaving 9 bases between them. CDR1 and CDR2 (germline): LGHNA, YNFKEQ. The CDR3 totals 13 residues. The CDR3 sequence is CASSQHWGYGYTF. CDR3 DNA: TGTGCCAGCAGCCAACATTGGGGGTATGGCTACACCTTC.

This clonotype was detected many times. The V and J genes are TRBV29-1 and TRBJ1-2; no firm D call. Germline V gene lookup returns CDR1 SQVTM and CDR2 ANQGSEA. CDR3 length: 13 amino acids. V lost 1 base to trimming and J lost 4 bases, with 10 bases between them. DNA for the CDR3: TGCAGCGTTGAAGTCGGGCGGAGCTATGGCTACACCTTC. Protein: CSVEVGRSYGYTF.

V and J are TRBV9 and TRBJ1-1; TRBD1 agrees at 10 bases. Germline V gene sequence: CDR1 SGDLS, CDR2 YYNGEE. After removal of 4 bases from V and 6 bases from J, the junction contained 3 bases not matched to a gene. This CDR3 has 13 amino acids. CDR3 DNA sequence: TGTGCCAGCAGCCGGGACAGGGGCTCTGAAGCTTTCTTT. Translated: CASSRDRGSEAFF. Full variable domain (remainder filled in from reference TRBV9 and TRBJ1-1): DSGVTQTPKHLITATGQRVTLRCSPRSGDLSVYWYQQSLDQGLQFLIQYYNGEERAKGNILERFSAQQFPDLHSELNLSSLELGDSALYFCASSRDRGSEAFFGQGTRLTVV.

CDR3 protein: CAPVGKNQPQHF. For the CDR3, the DNA is TGTGCCCCGGTAGGGAAGAATCAGCCCCAGCATTTT. The genes are TRBV10-3 and TRBJ1-5, with D uncertain. The germline gives CDR1 ENHRY, CDR2 SYGVKD. Trimming took off 11 bases at V and 4 bases at J, with 12 bases between the two ends. The CDR3 runs 12 residues.

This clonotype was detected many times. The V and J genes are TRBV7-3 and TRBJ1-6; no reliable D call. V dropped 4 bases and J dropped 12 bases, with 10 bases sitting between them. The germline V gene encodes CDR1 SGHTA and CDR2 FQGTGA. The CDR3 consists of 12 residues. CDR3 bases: TGTGCCAGCAGCTCCCCCGGAGAACCCCTCCACTTT. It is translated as CASSSPGEPLHF.

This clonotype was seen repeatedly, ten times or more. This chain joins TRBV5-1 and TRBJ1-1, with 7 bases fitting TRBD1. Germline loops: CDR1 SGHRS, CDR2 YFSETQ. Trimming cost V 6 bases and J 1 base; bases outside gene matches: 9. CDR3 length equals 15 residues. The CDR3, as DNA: TGCGCCAGCATGGGACAGCCGAAAGAGAACACTGAAGCTTTCTTT. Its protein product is CASMGQPKENTEAFF.

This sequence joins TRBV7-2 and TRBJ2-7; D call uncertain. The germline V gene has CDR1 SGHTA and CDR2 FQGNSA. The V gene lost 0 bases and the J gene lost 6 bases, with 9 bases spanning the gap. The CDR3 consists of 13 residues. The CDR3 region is CASSLARQSEQYF. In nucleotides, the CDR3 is TGTGCCAGCAGCTTAGCGAGGCAGAGCGAGCAGTACTTC.

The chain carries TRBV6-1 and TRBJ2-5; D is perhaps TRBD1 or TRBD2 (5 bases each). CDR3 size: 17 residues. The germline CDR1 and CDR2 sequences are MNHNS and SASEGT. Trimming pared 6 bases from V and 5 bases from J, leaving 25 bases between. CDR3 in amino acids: CASSVLTNTGAGETQYF. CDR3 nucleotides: TGTGCCAGCAGCGTATTGACCAACACCGGGGCAGGGGAGACCCAGTACTTC.

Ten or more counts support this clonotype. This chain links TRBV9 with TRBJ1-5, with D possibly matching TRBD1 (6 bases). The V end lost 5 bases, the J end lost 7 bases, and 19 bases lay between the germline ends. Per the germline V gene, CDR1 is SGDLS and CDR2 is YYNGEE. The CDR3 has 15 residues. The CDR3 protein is CASSEQGGFGQPQHF. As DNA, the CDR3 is TGTGCCAGCAGTGAACAAGGGGGTTTCGGGCAGCCCCAGCATTTT.

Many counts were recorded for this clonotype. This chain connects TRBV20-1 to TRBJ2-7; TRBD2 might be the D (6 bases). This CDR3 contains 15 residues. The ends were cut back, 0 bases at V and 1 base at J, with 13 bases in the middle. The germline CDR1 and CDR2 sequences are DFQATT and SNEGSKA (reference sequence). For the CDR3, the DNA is TGCAGTGCTAGAGATTGGGACTTCTCTTCCTACGAGCAGTACTTC. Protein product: CSARDWDFSSYEQYF.

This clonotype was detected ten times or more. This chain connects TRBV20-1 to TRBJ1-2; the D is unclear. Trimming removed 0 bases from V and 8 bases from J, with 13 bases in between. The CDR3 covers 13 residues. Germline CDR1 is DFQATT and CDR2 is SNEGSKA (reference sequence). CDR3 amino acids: CSARDPNGEGYTF. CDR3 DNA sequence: TGCAGTGCTAGAGATCCGAACGGGGAGGGCTACACCTTC.

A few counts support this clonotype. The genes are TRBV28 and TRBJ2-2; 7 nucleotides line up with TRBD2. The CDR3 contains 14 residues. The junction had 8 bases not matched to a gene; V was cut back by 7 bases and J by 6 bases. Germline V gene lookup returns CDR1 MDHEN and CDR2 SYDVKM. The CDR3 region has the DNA TGTGCCAGCACGGGGACTAACTCCCCCGGGGAGCTGTTTTTT. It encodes CASTGTNSPGELFF. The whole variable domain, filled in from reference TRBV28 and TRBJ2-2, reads DVKVTQSSRYLVKRTGEKVFLECVQDMDHENMFWYRQDPGLGLRLIYFSYDVKMKEKGDIPEGYSVSREKKERFSLILESASTNQTSMYLCASTGTNSPGELFFGEGSRLTVL.

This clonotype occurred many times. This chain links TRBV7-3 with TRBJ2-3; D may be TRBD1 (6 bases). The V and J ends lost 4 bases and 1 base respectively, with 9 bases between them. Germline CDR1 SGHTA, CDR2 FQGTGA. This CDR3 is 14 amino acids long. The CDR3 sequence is CASSYRQGTDTQYF. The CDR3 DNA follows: TGTGCCAGCAGCTACCGACAGGGCACAGATACGCAGTATTTT.

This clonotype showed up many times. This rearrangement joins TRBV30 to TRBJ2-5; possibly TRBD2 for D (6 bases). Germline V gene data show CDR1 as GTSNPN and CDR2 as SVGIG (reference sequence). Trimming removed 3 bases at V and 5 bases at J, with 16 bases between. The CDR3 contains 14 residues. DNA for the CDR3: TGTGCCTGGAGGAAGCTAGCGTCACAGGAGACCCAGTACTTC. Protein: CAWRKLASQETQYF.

This CDR3 is CATSSNWGRGGGETQYF. The CDR3 DNA sequence: TGTGCCACCAGCAGCAATTGGGGCCGAGGGGGGGGTGAGACCCAGTACTTC. The chain uses TRBV15 and TRBJ2-5, with D possibly being TRBD2 (7 bases). From germline, CDR1 is LNHNV and CDR2 YYDKDF (reference sequence). The germline V and J ends were trimmed by 3 bases and 5 bases, with 22 bases remaining between them. The length of the CDR3 is 17 residues.

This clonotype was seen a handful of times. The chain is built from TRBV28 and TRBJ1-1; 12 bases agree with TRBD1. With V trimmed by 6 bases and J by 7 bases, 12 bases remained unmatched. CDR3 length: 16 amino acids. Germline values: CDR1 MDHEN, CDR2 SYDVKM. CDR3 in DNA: TGTGCCAGCAGCCCCCCGCACGGGACAGGGGGCGTTGAAGCTTTCTTT. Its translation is CASSPPHGTGGVEAFF.

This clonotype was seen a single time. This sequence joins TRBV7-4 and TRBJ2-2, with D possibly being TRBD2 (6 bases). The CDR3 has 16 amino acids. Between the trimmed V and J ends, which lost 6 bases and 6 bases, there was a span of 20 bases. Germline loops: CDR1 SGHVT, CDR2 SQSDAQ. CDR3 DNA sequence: TGTGCCAGCAGTTTCGTGCTAGGGAGGAGGCCCGGGGAGCTGTTTTTT. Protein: CASSFVLGRRPGELFF.

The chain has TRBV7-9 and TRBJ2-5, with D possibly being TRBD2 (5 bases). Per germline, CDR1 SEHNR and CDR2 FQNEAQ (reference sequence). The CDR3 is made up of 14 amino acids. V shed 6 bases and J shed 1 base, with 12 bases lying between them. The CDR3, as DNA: TGTGCCAGCAGGGACGGCGGGCCCCAAGAGACCCAGTACTTC. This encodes CASRDGGPQETQYF.

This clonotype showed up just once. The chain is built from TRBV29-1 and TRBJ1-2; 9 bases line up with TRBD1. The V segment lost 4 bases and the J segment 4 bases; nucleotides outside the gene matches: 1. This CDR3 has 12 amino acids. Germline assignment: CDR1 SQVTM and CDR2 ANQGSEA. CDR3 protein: CSVVTGGYGYTF. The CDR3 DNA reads TGCAGCGTTGTGACAGGGGGCTATGGCTACACCTTC.

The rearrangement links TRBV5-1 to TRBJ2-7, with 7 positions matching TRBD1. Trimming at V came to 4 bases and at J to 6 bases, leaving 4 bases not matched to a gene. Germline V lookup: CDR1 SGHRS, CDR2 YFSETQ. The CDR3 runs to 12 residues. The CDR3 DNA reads TGCGCCAGCAGCACCCAGGGGGTCGAGCAGTACTTC. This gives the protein CASSTQGVEQYF.

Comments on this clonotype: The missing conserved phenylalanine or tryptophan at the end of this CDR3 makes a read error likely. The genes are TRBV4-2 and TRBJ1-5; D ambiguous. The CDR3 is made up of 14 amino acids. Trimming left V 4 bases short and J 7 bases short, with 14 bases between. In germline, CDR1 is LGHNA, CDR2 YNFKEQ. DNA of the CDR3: TGTGCCAGCAGCCCTCGTTCGCGTAGGCAGCCCCAGCATCTT. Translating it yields CASSPRSRRQPQHL.

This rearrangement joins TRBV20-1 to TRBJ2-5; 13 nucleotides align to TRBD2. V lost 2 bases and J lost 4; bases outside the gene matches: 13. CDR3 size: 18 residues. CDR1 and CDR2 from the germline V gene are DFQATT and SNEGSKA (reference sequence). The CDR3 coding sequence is TGCAGTGCTAGAACAGGACTAGCGGGAGAGGGGAACGTAGAGACCCAGTACTTC. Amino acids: CSARTGLAGEGNVETQYF.

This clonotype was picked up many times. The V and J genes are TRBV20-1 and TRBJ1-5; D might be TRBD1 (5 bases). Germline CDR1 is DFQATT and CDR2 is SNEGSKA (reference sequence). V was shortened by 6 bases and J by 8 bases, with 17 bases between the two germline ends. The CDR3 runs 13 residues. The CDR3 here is CSAGPTSREPQHF. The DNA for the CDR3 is TGCAGTGCCGGACCGACGTCCAGGGAGCCCCAGCATTTT.

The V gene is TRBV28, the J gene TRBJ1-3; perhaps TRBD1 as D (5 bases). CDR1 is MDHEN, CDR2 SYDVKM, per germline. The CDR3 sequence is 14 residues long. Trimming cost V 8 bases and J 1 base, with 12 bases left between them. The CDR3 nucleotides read TGTGCCAGCGGCCTCGGGACTTCTGGAAACACCATATATTTT. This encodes CASGLGTSGNTIYF.

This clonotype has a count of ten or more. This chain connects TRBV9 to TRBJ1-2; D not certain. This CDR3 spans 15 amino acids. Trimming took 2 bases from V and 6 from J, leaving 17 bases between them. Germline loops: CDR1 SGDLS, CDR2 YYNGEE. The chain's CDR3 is CASSVVAAGWDGYTF. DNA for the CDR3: TGTGCCAGCAGCGTCGTTGCGGCCGGATGGGATGGCTACACCTTC.

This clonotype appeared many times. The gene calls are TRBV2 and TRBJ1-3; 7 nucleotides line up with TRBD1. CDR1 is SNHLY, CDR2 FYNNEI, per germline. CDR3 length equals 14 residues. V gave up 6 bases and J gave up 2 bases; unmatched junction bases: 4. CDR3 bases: TGTGCCAGCAGCAGGGGGACAGCTGGAAACACCATATATTTT. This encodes CASSRGTAGNTIYF.

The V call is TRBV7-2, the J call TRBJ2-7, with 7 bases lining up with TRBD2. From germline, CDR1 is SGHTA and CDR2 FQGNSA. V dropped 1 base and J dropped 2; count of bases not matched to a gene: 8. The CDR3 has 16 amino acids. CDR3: CASSLDPGGGTYEQYF. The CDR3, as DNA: TGTGCCAGCAGCTTAGACCCGGGGGGAGGGACCTACGAGCAGTACTTC.

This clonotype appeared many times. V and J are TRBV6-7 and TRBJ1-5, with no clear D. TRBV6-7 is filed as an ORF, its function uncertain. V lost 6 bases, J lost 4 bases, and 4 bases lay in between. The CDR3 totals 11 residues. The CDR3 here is CASSENQPQHF. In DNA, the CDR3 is TGTGCCAGCAGCGAAAATCAGCCCCAGCATTTT.